One sample yielded the 23 T cell receptor beta chains listed below, sequenced in a study of T-cell reconstitution after alpha-beta-depleted transplantation in children. TCRbeta library construction was performed incorporating unique molecular identifiers. TCRdb processed the PCR reads anew with MiXCR; each CDR3 protein has one entry. Here the sample spans around 670,000 distinct CDR3 sequences, roughly 14% being singletons. The source was PBMCs, collected before TCRalphabeta/CD19-depleted stem cell transplant. The receptors were gathered from a girl aged 2 to 10 with congenital amegakaryocytic thrombocytopenia, due to receive a stem cell transplant.

This clonotype was seen repeatedly, ten times or more. The chain combines TRBV5-1 with TRBJ2-7, with D unclear. Trimming stripped 0 bases from V and 5 bases from J, with 3 bases between. The length of the CDR3 is 11 residues. Germline V gene lookup returns CDR1 SGHRS and CDR2 YFSETQ. The CDR3 DNA is TGCGCCAGCAGCTTGGAACACGAGCAGTACTTC. Protein sequence: CASSLEHEQYF.

The gene calls are TRBV7-9 and TRBJ2-5, with 9 bases lining up with TRBD1. The CDR3 has 14 residues. CDR1 and CDR2 (germline): SEHNR, FQNEAQ (reference sequence). V lost 4 bases, J lost 5 bases, and 5 bases stayed unmatched. For the CDR3, the DNA is TGTGCCAGCAGCTATACAGGGGGCTGGGAGACCCAGTACTTC. Translated: CASSYTGGWETQYF.

The rearrangement joins TRBV20-1 to TRBJ1-1, with D maybe TRBD1 (5 bases). Germline CDR1 is DFQATT and CDR2 is SNEGSKA (reference sequence). There are 14 residues in the CDR3. Trimming took off 6 bases at V and 0 bases at J, with 14 bases between the two ends. The CDR3 DNA reads as TGCAGTGCCCACCGGGGCTTAGTGAACACTGAAGCTTTCTTT. Protein sequence: CSAHRGLVNTEAFF.

The V call is TRBV15, the J call TRBJ2-2, with 9 bases aligning to TRBD1. Germline V gene lookup returns CDR1 LNHNV and CDR2 YYDKDF (reference sequence). This CDR3 contains 17 residues. The junction had 10 bases not matched to a gene; V was cut back by 1 base and J by 7 bases. CDR3 protein: CATSRATNRGLIGELFF. Here the CDR3 DNA reads TGTGCCACCAGCAGAGCCACAAACAGGGGGCTTATCGGGGAGCTGTTTTTT.

This clonotype was observed at least ten times. V is TRBV7-6 and J is TRBJ2-3; D unresolved. Per the germline V gene, CDR1 is SGHVS and CDR2 is FNYEAQ. V was cut by 4 bases and J by 6 bases, with 8 bases left in between. This CDR3 is built from 12 residues. The CDR3 loop reads CASSSGSDTQYF. The CDR3 region has the DNA TGTGCCAGCAGCTCTGGCAGTGATACGCAGTATTTT.

This clonotype was counted once. One junction end disagrees with the germline gene, perhaps due to a read error. The chain joins TRBV12-3 or TRBV12-4 to TRBJ2-7; TRBD1 might be the D (5 bases). This CDR3 region has 12 residues. CDR3 bases: TGTGCCAGCAGTTTTCAGGGATACGAGCGGTACTTC. Its translation is CASSFQGYERYF.

This clonotype came up many times. The rearrangement joins TRBV5-1 to TRBJ2-1, with a weak D call TRBD1 (6 bases). CDR3 length equals 17 residues. Trimming removed 3 bases from V and 2 bases from J, with 18 bases in between. Germline assignment: CDR1 SGHRS and CDR2 YFSETQ. The CDR3 DNA is TGCGCCAGCAGCTACCATGAACAGGGAAGTGCCTACAATGAGCAGTTCTTC. It specifies CASSYHEQGSAYNEQFF.

This clonotype was counted ten times or more. The rearrangement links TRBV12-3 or TRBV12-4 to TRBJ2-1, with 7 bases matching TRBD1. The CDR3 runs 12 residues. V trimming: 6 bases; J trimming: 8 bases; junction bases outside the gene matches: 4. The CDR3 DNA is TGTGCCAGCAGGTCAACAGGGGATGAGCAGTTCTTC. Its protein is CASRSTGDEQFF.

The genes are TRBV12-3 or TRBV12-4 and TRBJ2-1, with 10 bases identical to TRBD2. With V trimmed by 7 bases and J by 8 bases, 14 bases remained unmatched. CDR3 length: 16 residues. The CDR3 loop reads CASTWRASGRGHEQFF. The CDR3 nucleotides are TGTGCCAGCACCTGGCGGGCTAGCGGGAGAGGCCATGAGCAGTTCTTC.

This clonotype was counted ten times or more. The chain uses TRBV5-1 and TRBJ2-3; the D is unclear. Germline V lookup: CDR1 SGHRS, CDR2 YFSETQ. The CDR3 length is 14 residues. Trimming took 0 bases from V and 4 from J, leaving 9 bases between them. The CDR3 sequence: CASSLGVGADTQYF. CDR3 bases: TGCGCCAGCAGCTTGGGGGTCGGAGCAGATACGCAGTATTTT.

This clonotype was counted only a few times. The chain recombines TRBV7-8 with TRBJ2-3; D is unresolved. The CDR3 is 15 amino acids. Trimming removed 6 bases at V and 1 base at J, with 14 bases between. Germline V gene sequence: CDR1 SGHVS, CDR2 FQNEAQ. The chain's CDR3 is CASRAWDRGTDTQYF. The CDR3, as DNA: TGTGCCAGCAGGGCATGGGATCGGGGCACAGATACGCAGTATTTT.

The rearrangement links TRBV20-1 to TRBJ2-5; D unresolved. The CDR3 has 12 amino acids. Between the trimmed V and J ends, which lost 6 bases and 5 bases, there was a span of 13 bases. Germline V lookup: CDR1 DFQATT, CDR2 SNEGSKA (reference sequence). The CDR3 bases are TGCAGTGCCCCCCGTGGTGCGGAGACCCAGTACTTC. It yields the protein CSAPRGAETQYF.

The V call is TRBV20-1, the J call TRBJ2-2; maybe TRBD1 (5 bases). Germline V gene sequence: CDR1 DFQATT, CDR2 SNEGSKA (reference sequence). Trimming left V 2 bases short and J 7 bases short, with 11 bases between. The CDR3 length is 13 residues. The CDR3 spells CSARPPGHGELFF. Written as DNA, the CDR3 is TGCAGTGCTAGACCGCCCGGACACGGGGAGCTGTTTTTT.

There are many counts of this clonotype. The chain combines TRBV20-1 with TRBJ2-3; the D gene is possibly TRBD2 (5 bases). The CDR3 has 12 amino acids. CDR1 DFQATT and CDR2 SNEGSKA come from the germline V gene (reference sequence). The CDR3 DNA is TGCACCGGAGAGGGATACGAGAATACGCAGTATTTT. Its translation: CTGEGYENTQYF.

This chain uses TRBV7-6 with TRBJ2-3, with D uncertain. The CDR3 is 15 amino acids. V lost 2 bases and J 2 bases, leaving 11 bases between the germline ends. CDR1 and CDR2 (germline): SGHVS, FNYEAQ. CDR3 DNA sequence: TGTGCCAGCAGCTTATCCGCGCTTAACACAGATACGCAGTATTTT. It yields the protein CASSLSALNTDTQYF.

This clonotype was seen more than once but under ten times. The chain carries TRBV11-1 and TRBJ1-4; TRBD1 aligns across 8 bases. CDR1 SGHAT and CDR2 FQDESV come from the germline V gene (reference sequence). This CDR3 is 18 amino acids long. The trim removed 4 bases at V and 8 bases at J, leaving 18 bases unmatched. The CDR3 DNA sequence: TGTGCCAGCAGCTCTTCGGTTGGGGGACAGGTGGCCATGGAAAAACTGTTTTTT. It codes for CASSSSVGGQVAMEKLFF.

This clonotype has a count of ten or more. The CDR3 sequence is CASTPYLYFNEQFF. The CDR3 coding sequence is TGTGCCAGCACCCCGTACTTATACTTCAATGAGCAGTTCTTC. This chain links TRBV12-3 or TRBV12-4 with TRBJ2-1; D call uncertain. Trimming shortened V by 7 bases and J by 6 bases, and 16 bases separated the two germline ends. The length of the CDR3 is 14 residues.

This clonotype occurred a few times. This chain links TRBV5-1 with TRBJ2-7; TRBD2 aligns across 14 bases. V trimming: 0 bases; J trimming: 4 bases; junction bases outside the gene matches: 0. This CDR3 has 15 amino acids. CDR1 and CDR2 from the germline V gene are SGHRS and YFSETQ. CDR3 sequence (DNA): TGCGCCAGCAGCTTGGGGACTAGCGGGGGGTACGAGCAGTACTTC. Its translation is CASSLGTSGGYEQYF.

In its sample, this clonotype was seen many times. The rearrangement links TRBV20-1 to TRBJ2-3; 15 bases are shared with TRBD2. With V trimmed by 4 bases and J by 4 bases, 3 bases remained unmatched. Germline CDR1 and CDR2: DFQATT and SNEGSKA (reference sequence). The CDR3 contains 15 residues. The CDR3 nucleotides are TGCAGTGCTAAGGGACTAGCGGGAGGCCCAGATACGCAGTATTTT. Encoded protein: CSAKGLAGGPDTQYF.

This clonotype came up many times. The chain links TRBV20-1 to TRBJ2-1; the D is unclear. Germline CDR1 and CDR2: DFQATT and SNEGSKA (reference sequence). The ends were cut back, 5 bases at V and 12 bases at J, with 11 bases in the middle. CDR3 length: 10 residues. CDR3 nucleotides: TGCAGTGCTGTTAAAGGAGTGCAGTTCTTC. Translated: CSAVKGVQFF.

This clonotype was seen ten or more times. This chain joins TRBV20-1 and TRBJ2-1; no clear D gene. Germline-derived CDR1 and CDR2 are DFQATT and SNEGSKA (reference sequence). The V and J ends lost 0 bases and 10 bases respectively, with 7 bases between them. The length of the CDR3 is 11 residues. CDR3 in amino acids: CSARDRAEQFF. The CDR3 coding sequence is TGCAGTGCTAGAGATCGGGCCGAGCAGTTCTTC.

This clonotype has ten or more counts. This rearrangement joins TRBV5-5 to TRBJ2-5; 10 positions match TRBD1. Germline V gene data show CDR1 as SGHKS and CDR2 as YYEKEE (reference sequence). This CDR3 contains 15 residues. The junction had 7 bases not matched to a gene; V was cut back by 4 bases and J by 4 bases. The CDR3 reads CASSLLWDRGETQYF. The CDR3 DNA sequence: TGTGCCAGCAGCCTGCTCTGGGACAGGGGAGAGACCCAGTACTTC.

This clonotype showed up just a few times. The gene calls are TRBV19 and TRBJ2-2, with TRBD2 identical over 8 bases. CDR1 is LNHDA and CDR2 is SQIVND in the germline V gene (reference sequence). The CDR3 has 15 residues. Trimming at V came to 7 bases and at J to 5 bases, leaving 9 bases not matched to a gene. CDR3 in amino acids: CASTAAGVGTGELFF. The CDR3 coding sequence is TGTGCCAGTACCGCAGCGGGAGTGGGTACCGGGGAGCTGTTTTTT.